The next 5 T cell receptor beta chains were all read from a single sample in a study of post-analysis software for immune sequencing data. Whole-study results and caveats: In patients, five or six TRBV segments were more frequent than in controls, with TRBV5-6, TRBV5-1 and TRBV20-1 among them.

Their recognized antigens are unknown. Unique molecular identifiers were carried by the TCR beta cDNA libraries. TCRdb redid the calling of the PCR reads with MiXCR, one entry per CDR3 protein. The sample has about 560,000 distinct CDR3 sequences; roughly 47% are singletons. The source material was blood. The receptors were sampled from a girl between 10 and 17 years old with multiple sclerosis.

The chain combines TRBV7-8 with TRBJ1-5; no clear D gene. This CDR3 spans 15 amino acids. V was shortened by 5 bases and J by 3 bases, with 14 bases between the two germline ends. The V gene's germline CDR1 is SGHVS and CDR2 FQNEAQ. The CDR3 protein is CASSVNIGPNQPQHF. The CDR3 region has the DNA TGTGCCAGCAGCGTGAATATCGGGCCCAATCAGCCCCAGCATTTT. Full variable domain (outside the CDR3, taken from reference TRBV7-8 and TRBJ1-5): GAGVSQSPRYKVAKRGQDVALRCDPISGHVSLFWYQQALGQGPEFLTYFQNEAQLDKSGLPSDRFFAERPEGSVSTLKIQRTQQEDSAVYLCASSVNIGPNQPQHFGDGTRLSIL.

The rearrangement uses TRBV10-3 and TRBJ2-4; 7 bases fit TRBD1. Germline V lookup: CDR1 ENHRY, CDR2 SYGVKD. V gave up 3 bases and J gave up 7 bases; unmatched junction bases: 6. The CDR3 covers 14 residues. CDR3 nucleotides: TGTGCCATCAGTGAAAAAGACAGGGACAACATTCAGTACTTC. Translating it yields CAISEKDRDNIQYF.

This clonotype was seen a few times. This chain uses TRBV12-3 or TRBV12-4 with TRBJ2-1, with D perhaps given as TRBD1 or TRBD2 (7 bases each). Trimming pared 1 base from V and 6 bases from J, leaving 16 bases between. The CDR3 is 16 residues long. DNA of the CDR3: TGTGCCAGCAGTTTAGAGGGGAGGGGGCAGGTCAATGAGCAGTTCTTC. Its translation: CASSLEGRGQVNEQFF.

In its sample, this clonotype was seen a few times. This chain links TRBV3-1 with TRBJ2-7; D is unclear. From germline, CDR1 is LGHDT and CDR2 YNNKEL (reference sequence). V was pared by 0 bases and J by 3 bases, with 21 bases between. The CDR3 extends over 18 amino acids. The CDR3 bases are TGTGCCAGCAGCCAAGATGCTCGGCCTTGGAAAGGGCGCTACGAGCAGTACTTC. Its translation is CASSQDARPWKGRYEQYF.

This clonotype has more than one count but fewer than ten. This chain uses TRBV7-2 with TRBJ2-3; 8 positions match TRBD2. The CDR3 loop spans 15 amino acids. Germline CDR1 SGHTA, CDR2 FQGNSA. The V and J ends lost 1 base and 8 bases, in that order; junction bases with no gene match: 8. CDR3 region: CASSLVRSGSSTQYF. CDR3 in DNA: TGTGCCAGCAGCTTAGTACGGAGCGGGAGTAGTACGCAGTATTTT.